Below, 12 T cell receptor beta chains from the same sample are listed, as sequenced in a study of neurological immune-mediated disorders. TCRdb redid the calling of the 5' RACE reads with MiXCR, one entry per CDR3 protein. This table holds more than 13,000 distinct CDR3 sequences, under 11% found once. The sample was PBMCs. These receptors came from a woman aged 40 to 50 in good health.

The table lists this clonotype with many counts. CDR3 amino acids: CASTLGETQYF. Here the CDR3 DNA reads TGTGCCAGCACACTAGGGGAGACCCAGTACTTC. The rearrangement links TRBV7-9 to TRBJ2-5; D perhaps matches TRBD2 (5 bases). Germline V gene lookup returns CDR1 SEHNR and CDR2 FQNEAQ (reference sequence). The CDR3 sequence is 11 residues long. Trimming left V 7 bases short and J 5 bases short, with 8 bases between.

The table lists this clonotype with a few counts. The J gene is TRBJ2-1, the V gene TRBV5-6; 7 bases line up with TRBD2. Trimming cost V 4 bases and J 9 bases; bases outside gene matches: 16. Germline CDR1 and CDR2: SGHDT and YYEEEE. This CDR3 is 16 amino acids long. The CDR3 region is CASSRGQGLGVSEQFF. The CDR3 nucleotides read TGTGCCAGCAGCCGTGGACAAGGACTAGGTGTGAGTGAGCAGTTCTTC. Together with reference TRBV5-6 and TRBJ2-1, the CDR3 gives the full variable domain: DAGVTQSPTHLIKTRGQQVTLRCSPKSGHDTVSWYQQALGQGPQFIFQYYEEEERQRGNFPDRFSGHQFPNYSSELNVNALLLGDSALYLCASSRGQGLGVSEQFFGPGTRLTVL.

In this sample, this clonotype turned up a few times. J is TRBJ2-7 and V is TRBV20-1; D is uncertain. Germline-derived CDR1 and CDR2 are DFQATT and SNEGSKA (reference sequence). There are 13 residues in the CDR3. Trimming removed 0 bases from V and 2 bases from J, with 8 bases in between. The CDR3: CSARESLTYEQYF. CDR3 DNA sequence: TGCAGTGCTAGAGAATCTCTTACCTACGAGCAGTACTTC.

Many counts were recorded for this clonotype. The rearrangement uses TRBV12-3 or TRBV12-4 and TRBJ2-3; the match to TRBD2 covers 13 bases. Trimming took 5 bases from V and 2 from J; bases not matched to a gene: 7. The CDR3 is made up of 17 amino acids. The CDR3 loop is CASSPPGLAGITDTQYF. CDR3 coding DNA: TGTGCCAGCAGTCCCCCGGGACTAGCGGGGATCACAGATACGCAGTATTTT.

CDR3 in DNA: TGTGCCAGCAGCCCCCGCCCGAGGGGGGACTCTGGCTACACCTTC. Protein: CASSPRPRGDSGYTF. V is TRBV7-3 and J is TRBJ1-2; D possibly corresponds to TRBD1 (6 bases). Germline V lookup: CDR1 SGHTA, CDR2 FQGTGA. V shed 5 bases and J shed 7 bases, with 20 bases lying between them. The CDR3 is 15 residues long.

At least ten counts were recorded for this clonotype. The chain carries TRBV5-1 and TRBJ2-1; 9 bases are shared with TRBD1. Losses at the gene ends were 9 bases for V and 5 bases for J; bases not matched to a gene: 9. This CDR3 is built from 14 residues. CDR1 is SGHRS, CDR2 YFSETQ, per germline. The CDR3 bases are TGCGCCACAAATACAGGGGGCGCGGACAATGAGCAGTTCTTC. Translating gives CATNTGGADNEQFF.

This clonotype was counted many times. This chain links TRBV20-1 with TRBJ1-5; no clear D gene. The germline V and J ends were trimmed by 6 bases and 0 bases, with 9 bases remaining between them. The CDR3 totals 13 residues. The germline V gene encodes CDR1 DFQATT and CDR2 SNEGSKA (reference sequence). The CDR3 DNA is TGCAGTGCACAGCCGCATAGCAATCAGCCCCAGCATTTT. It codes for CSAQPHSNQPQHF.

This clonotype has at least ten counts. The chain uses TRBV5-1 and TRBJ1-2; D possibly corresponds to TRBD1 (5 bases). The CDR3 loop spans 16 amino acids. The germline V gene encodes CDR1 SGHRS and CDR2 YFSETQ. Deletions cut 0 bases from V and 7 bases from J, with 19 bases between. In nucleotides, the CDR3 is TGCGCCAGCAGCTTGGTTTGGGGGGAACTCGAGTTTGGCTACACCTTC. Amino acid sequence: CASSLVWGELEFGYTF.

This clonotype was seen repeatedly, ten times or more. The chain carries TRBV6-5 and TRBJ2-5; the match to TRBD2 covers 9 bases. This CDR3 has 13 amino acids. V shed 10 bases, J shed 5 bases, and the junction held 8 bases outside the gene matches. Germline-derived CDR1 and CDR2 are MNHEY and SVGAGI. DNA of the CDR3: TGTGCCACCAAGGGAAGCGGGAGGGAGACCCAGTACTTC. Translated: CATKGSGRETQYF.

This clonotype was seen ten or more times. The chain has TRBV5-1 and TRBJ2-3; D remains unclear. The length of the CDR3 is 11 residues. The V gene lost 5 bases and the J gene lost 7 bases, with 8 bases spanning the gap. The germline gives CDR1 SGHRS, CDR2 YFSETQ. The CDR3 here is CASSNSYTQYF. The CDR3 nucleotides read TGCGCCAGCAGTAATTCCTATACGCAGTATTTT.

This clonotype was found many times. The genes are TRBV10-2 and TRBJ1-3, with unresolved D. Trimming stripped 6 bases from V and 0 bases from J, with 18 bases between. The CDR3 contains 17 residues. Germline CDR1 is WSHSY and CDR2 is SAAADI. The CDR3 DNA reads TGCGCCAGCAGCGGACGGGTGACCCGGCCCTCTGGAAACACCATATATTTT. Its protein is CASSGRVTRPSGNTIYF.

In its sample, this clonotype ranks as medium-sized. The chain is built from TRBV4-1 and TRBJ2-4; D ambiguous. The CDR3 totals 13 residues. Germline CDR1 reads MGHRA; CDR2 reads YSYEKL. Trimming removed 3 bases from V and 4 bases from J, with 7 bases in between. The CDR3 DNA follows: TGCGCCAGCAGCCATGGAGCTAAAAACATTCAGTACTTC. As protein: CASSHGAKNIQYF.